This TCR beta chain derives from a study of beta chain features in type 1 diabetes. Study-wide results and caveats: All four CD4+ subsets of Type 1 diabetes patients contained TCRB CDR3s that were moderately but significantly shorter. Shorter templates may be favored by PCR, equally so in patients and controls.

Expressed TCRB transcripts were sequenced because the isolated RNA had all been reverse transcribed beforehand. Average reads for naive, central memory and regulatory T cell samples were roughly 3.4 million. The method was immunoSEQ multiplex PCR; TCRdb's version includes in-frame clones alone and lacks a portion of them. The sample has 100,000 to 150,000 clones; around 15% are singletons. Sorting with CD45RO/CCR7/CD25/CD127/CD95/CD27 yielded naive, central memory, regulatory and stem-like memory CD4+ cells. The CDR3 is 13 residues long. From germline, CDR1 is SQVTM and CDR2 ANQGSEA. V dropped 4 bases and J dropped 1 base, with 10 bases sitting between them. This clone was detected many times. Its specificity is not known.

The chain uses TRBV29-1 and TRBJ1-1; no clear D. The TCR sequence derives from a man between 25 and 39 years old with type 1 diabetes. The specimen was central memory CD4+ T cells from blood. The CDR3 coding sequence is TGCAGCGTTGGGCCCTCCGGGAACACTGAAGCTTTCTTT. This codes for CSVGPSGNTEAFF.